The clone carrying this TCR beta chain appeared a few times. This entry comes from a study of early T cells in non-severe SARS-CoV-2 infection. The CDR3 runs 14 residues. The germline gives CDR1 SGHRS, CDR2 YFSETQ. Trimming stripped 4 bases from V and 4 bases from J, with 13 bases between. In TCRdb, the 5' RACE reads were re-called with MiXCR into one record per CDR3 protein. The sample has approximately 77,000 distinct CDR3 sequences, 15% seen once; the top ten hold roughly an eighth. The sequence came from an adult who was a healthcare worker with PCR-confirmed SARS-CoV-2 infection or an uninfected control (not recorded which). Sequencing was performed on whole blood. The chain carries TRBV5-1 and TRBJ2-3; D is unresolved. For the CDR3, the DNA is TGCGCCAGCAGCCGCTTTTGGGCAGCAGATACGCAGTATTTT. Encoded protein: CASSRFWAADTQYF.